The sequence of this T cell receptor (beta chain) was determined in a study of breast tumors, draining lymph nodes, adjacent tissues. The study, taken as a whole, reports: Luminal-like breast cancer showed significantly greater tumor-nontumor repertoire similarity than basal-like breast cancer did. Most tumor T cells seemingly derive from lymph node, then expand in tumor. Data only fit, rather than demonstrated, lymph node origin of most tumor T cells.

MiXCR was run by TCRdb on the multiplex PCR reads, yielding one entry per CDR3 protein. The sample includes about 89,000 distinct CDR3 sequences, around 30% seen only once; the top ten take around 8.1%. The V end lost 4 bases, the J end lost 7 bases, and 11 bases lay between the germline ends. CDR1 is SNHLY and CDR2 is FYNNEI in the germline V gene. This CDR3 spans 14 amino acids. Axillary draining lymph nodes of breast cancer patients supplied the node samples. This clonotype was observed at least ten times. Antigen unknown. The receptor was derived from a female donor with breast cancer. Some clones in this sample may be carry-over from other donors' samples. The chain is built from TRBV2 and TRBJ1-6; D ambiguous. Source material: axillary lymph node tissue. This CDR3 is CASSASRSNSPLHF. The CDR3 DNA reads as TGTGCCAGCAGTGCCTCCAGGAGCAATTCACCCCTCCACTTT. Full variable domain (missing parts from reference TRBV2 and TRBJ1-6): EPEVTQTPSHQVTQMGQEVILRCVPISNHLYFYWYRQILGQKVEFLVSFYNNEISEKSEIFDDQFSVERPDGSNFTLKIRSTKLEDSAMYFCASSASRSNSPLHFGNGTRLTVT.